These 21 T cell receptor beta chains were all obtained from the same sample, sequenced in a study of long-term antiretroviral therapy in people with HIV (dated by TCRdb to between 2021 and 2024). The immunoSEQ hsTCRB v3.0 assay was used at survey level resolution for TRB variable region sequencing. As stored in TCRdb, this immuneACCESS dataset retains in-frame rearrangements with V and J assigned. A fraction of the clones does not appear; measured against another copy, unresolved V genes explain less than half of the discrepancy, and the remainder lacks a known reason. This sample holds almost 25,000 clones; approximately 82% were observed only once. Roughly 2.4% of the sample comes from the top ten. Sequencing was performed on unsorted PBMCs, taken 3 years after starting antiretroviral therapy. These TCRs come from a man between 50 and 59 years old with HIV.

The chain uses TRBV19 and TRBJ2-7; 8 bases line up with TRBD2. Germline trimming cut 3 bases from V and 7 bases from J; bases unmatched to any gene: 8. CDR1 and CDR2 from the germline V gene are LNHDA and SQIVND (reference sequence). The CDR3 spans 14 residues. The CDR3 region is CASSMSGGAGEQYF. Written as DNA, the CDR3 is TGTGCCAGTAGTATGTCGGGAGGGGCTGGGGAGCAGTACTTC. The complete variable domain, with remaining parts taken from reference TRBV19 and TRBJ2-7, reads DGGITQSPKYLFRKEGQNVTLSCEQNLNHDAMYWYRQDPGQGLRLIYYSQIVNDFQKGDIAEGYSVSREKKESFPLTVTSAQKNPTAFYLCASSMSGGAGEQYFGPGTRLTVT.

This clone was seen more than once but under ten times. Here the CDR3 reads CASSPGALQGRNEAFF. The CDR3 DNA follows: TGTGCCAGCAGCCCAGGGGCCTTACAGGGGCGGAATGAAGCTTTCTTT. The chain is built from TRBV5-6 and TRBJ1-1; 7 bases match TRBD1. The V and J ends lost 4 bases and 7 bases, in that order; junction bases with no gene match: 16. The CDR3 contains 16 residues. Germline-derived CDR1 and CDR2 are SGHDT and YYEEEE.

V usage is TRBV11-2 and J usage is TRBJ2-2, with TRBD1 as a possible D gene (6 bases). Looked up from germline, CDR1 is SGHAT and CDR2 is FQNNGV. The CDR3 is made up of 16 amino acids. V was trimmed by 4 bases and J by 6 bases, leaving 18 bases between them. The CDR3 loop reads CASSYRDTLTAGELFF. CDR3 nucleotide sequence: TGTGCCAGCAGCTACCGGGACACCTTAACAGCCGGGGAGCTGTTTTTT. The full variable domain, in which reference TRBV11-2 and TRBJ2-2 provide the parts outside the CDR3, is EAGVAQSPRYKIIEKRQSVAFWCNPISGHATLYWYQQILGQGPKLLIQFQNNGVVDDSQLPKDRFSAERLKGVDSTLKIQPAKLEDSAVYLCASSYRDTLTAGELFFGEGSRLTVL.

This clone has only one observation. The V call is TRBV5-1, the J call TRBJ2-7; weak D call: TRBD1 (6 bases). The CDR3 totals 13 residues. Germline-derived CDR1 and CDR2 are SGHRS and YFSETQ. V was pared by 7 bases and J by 1 base, with 12 bases between. DNA for the CDR3: TGCGCCAGCGCTTCGACAGGATCCTACGAGCAGTACTTC. It codes for CASASTGSYEQYF. Complete variable domain (other parts from reference TRBV5-1 and TRBJ2-7): KAGVTQTPRYLIKTRGQQVTLSCSPISGHRSVSWYQQTPGQGLQFLFEYFSETQRNKGNFPGRFSGRQFSNSRSEMNVSTLELGDSALYLCASASTGSYEQYFGPGTRLTVT.

The chain employs TRBV28 and TRBJ2-5; D gene uncertain. This CDR3 comprises 13 residues. Looked up from germline, CDR1 is MDHEN and CDR2 is SYDVKM. Trimming cost V 5 bases and J 5 bases, with 12 bases left between them. The CDR3 region has the DNA TGTGCCAGCAGTCCCCCGTCAGTGGAGACCCAGTACTTC. It is translated as CASSPPSVETQYF.

This sequence joins TRBV14 and TRBJ2-1; 11 bases are a match to TRBD2. V lost 2 bases and J lost 4; bases outside the gene matches: 1. The germline V gene encodes CDR1 SGHDN and CDR2 FVKESK. The CDR3 spans 15 residues. The CDR3 sequence: CASSQTSGGYNEQFF. CDR3 nucleotides: TGTGCCAGCAGCCAAACTAGCGGGGGATACAATGAGCAGTTCTTC.

The rearrangement uses TRBV19 and TRBJ1-6; 8 nucleotides agree with TRBD1. Per germline, CDR1 LNHDA and CDR2 SQIVND (reference sequence). CDR3 length: 14 residues. V trimming: 5 bases; J trimming: 13 bases; junction bases outside the gene matches: 10. CDR3 protein: CASSVDRGRYPLHF. The CDR3 coding sequence is TGTGCCAGTAGTGTCGACAGGGGCCGGTACCCCCTCCACTTT. The entire variable domain, with the rest obtained from reference TRBV19 and TRBJ1-6, is as follows: DGGITQSPKYLFRKEGQNVTLSCEQNLNHDAMYWYRQDPGQGLRLIYYSQIVNDFQKGDIAEGYSVSREKKESFPLTVTSAQKNPTAFYLCASSVDRGRYPLHFGNGTRLTVT.

The V and J genes are TRBV6-6 and TRBJ2-7; 10 positions agree with TRBD2. The junction had 8 bases not matched to a gene; V was cut back by 6 bases and J by 0 bases. Germline V gene lookup returns CDR1 MNHNY and CDR2 SVGAGI (reference sequence). The CDR3 covers 16 residues. The CDR3 here is CASRTLAGGHSYEQYF. In DNA form, the CDR3 reads TGTGCCAGCAGAACGTTAGCGGGGGGACACTCCTACGAGCAGTACTTC.

This clone showed up just a few times. This rearrangement joins TRBV2 to TRBJ2-7; possibly TRBD1 for D (6 bases). V was trimmed by 7 bases and J by 0 bases, leaving 16 bases between them. This CDR3 comprises 15 residues. Germline lookup yields CDR1 SNHLY and CDR2 FYNNEI. Here the CDR3 reads CASKRGGLSSYEQYF. The CDR3 nucleotides are TGTGCCAGCAAAAGAGGGGGATTAAGCTCCTACGAGCAGTACTTC.

The J gene is TRBJ2-3, the V gene TRBV11-2; D is unresolved. CDR1 is SGHAT and CDR2 is FQNNGV in the germline V gene. The CDR3 is 13 amino acids. The V and J ends lost 5 bases and 4 bases respectively, with 10 bases between them. CDR3 coding DNA: TGTGCCAGCAGCGCCGGAGAGGCAGATACGCAGTATTTT. Amino acids: CASSAGEADTQYF.

Note on this clone: The junction and the germline gene differ at one end; a read error may be behind it. The J gene is TRBJ2-2, the V gene TRBV10-3, with D hard to call. This CDR3 contains 13 residues. The germline CDR1 and CDR2 sequences are ENHRY and SYGVKD. The CDR3 region is CAISDPNSGELFF. CDR3 nucleotide sequence: TGTGCCATCAGTGATCCGAACTCCGGGGAGCTGTTTTTT.

This chain connects TRBV6-1 to TRBJ1-2, with D perhaps matching TRBD1 (6 bases). The V end lost 4 bases, the J end lost 3 bases, and 18 bases lay between the germline ends. This CDR3 has 16 amino acids. Germline assignment: CDR1 MNHNS and CDR2 SASEGT. The CDR3 loop is CASSVRQARNYYGYTF. CDR3 nucleotides: TGTGCCAGCAGTGTTAGACAGGCGAGGAATTACTATGGCTACACCTTC.

This clone appeared once. CDR3 DNA: TGTGCCAGCAGCTTAGCCAGCGGGCCTGTGGGAGATACGCAGTATTTT. It is translated as CASSLASGPVGDTQYF. The chain links TRBV11-3 to TRBJ2-3; D may be TRBD2 (6 bases). The CDR3 has 16 residues. Germline CDR1 and CDR2: SGHNT and YENEEA. Trimming shortened V by 1 base and J by 5 bases, and 16 bases separated the two germline ends.

In this sample, this clone turned up once. The rearrangement uses TRBV10-3 and TRBJ2-5; D tentatively fits TRBD1 or TRBD2 (5 bases each). Germline V lookup: CDR1 ENHRY, CDR2 SYGVKD. This CDR3 is built from 17 residues. The V end lost 4 bases, the J end lost 4 bases, and 22 bases lay between the germline ends. The CDR3 sequence is CAISVEGEIMGPETQYF. As DNA, the CDR3 is TGTGCCATCAGTGTGGAAGGGGAGATTATGGGTCCAGAGACCCAGTACTTC.

The CDR3 DNA is TGCGCCAGCAGCCGCGGACAGGGGAGAGTGAACACTGAAGCTTTCTTT. This encodes CASSRGQGRVNTEAFF. The genes are TRBV5-1 and TRBJ1-1, with 9 bases that match TRBD1. J gave up 0 bases and V 4 bases, and 7 bases lay outside the gene matches. The germline V gene has CDR1 SGHRS and CDR2 YFSETQ. The CDR3 has 16 amino acids.

This rearrangement joins TRBV28 to TRBJ1-2; 10 bases match TRBD1. Losses at the gene ends were 5 bases for V and 5 bases for J; bases not matched to a gene: 5. The germline V gene has CDR1 MDHEN and CDR2 SYDVKM. The CDR3 has 14 residues. The chain's CDR3 is CASSRDRGLYGYTF. CDR3 nucleotide sequence: TGTGCCAGCAGTCGGGACAGGGGATTATATGGCTACACCTTC.

The chain joins TRBV9 to TRBJ1-1, with TRBD1 matching 10 bases. This CDR3 spans 17 amino acids. Germline values: CDR1 SGDLS, CDR2 YYNGEE. V lost 3 bases and J lost 0; bases outside the gene matches: 8. CDR3 in DNA: TGTGCCAGCAGCGCCGACAGGGGGCTGGATATGAACACTGAAGCTTTCTTT. Amino acids: CASSADRGLDMNTEAFF.

The chain joins TRBV4-3 to TRBJ2-3; D call uncertain. The CDR3 consists of 15 residues. Trimming removed 0 bases from V and 2 bases from J, with 9 bases in between. Germline assignment: CDR1 LGHNA and CDR2 YSLEER. The CDR3 sequence is CASSQDYRNTDTQYF. The CDR3 DNA reads TGCGCCAGCAGCCAAGATTATAGGAACACAGATACGCAGTATTTT.

This clone was observed a handful of times. The chain recombines TRBV2 with TRBJ2-2; TRBD1 is a possible D gene (5 bases). This CDR3 contains 13 residues. Germline loops: CDR1 SNHLY, CDR2 FYNNEI. The ends were cut back, 5 bases at V and 4 bases at J, with 8 bases in the middle. CDR3 sequence reads: CASSRQFTGELFF. The CDR3 DNA is TGTGCCAGCAGTCGACAGTTCACCGGGGAGCTGTTTTTT. Full variable domain (remainder filled in from reference TRBV2 and TRBJ2-2): EPEVTQTPSHQVTQMGQEVILRCVPISNHLYFYWYRQILGQKVEFLVSFYNNEISEKSEIFDDQFSVERPDGSNFTLKIRSTKLEDSAMYFCASSRQFTGELFFGEGSRLTVL.

This chain uses TRBV4-1 with TRBJ1-5, with D hard to call. The V and J ends lost 0 bases and 3 bases respectively, with 9 bases between them. The CDR3 contains 15 residues. From germline, CDR1 is MGHRA and CDR2 YSYEKL. The DNA of the CDR3 is TGCGCCAGCAGCCAAGATTACCGGCTCAATCAGCCCCAGCATTTT. Translating gives CASSQDYRLNQPQHF.

This clone came up a few times. The chain uses TRBV6-4 and TRBJ2-6; 9 nucleotides line up with TRBD1. Germline-derived CDR1 and CDR2 are MRHNA and SNTAGT. With 0 bases clipped from V and 0 bases from J, the junction kept 3 bases outside the gene matches. The CDR3 sequence is 18 residues long. For the CDR3, the DNA is TGTGCCAGCAGTGACTCAGGACAGGGGCACTCTGGGGCCAACGTCCTGACTTTC. Protein product: CASSDSGQGHSGANVLTF.